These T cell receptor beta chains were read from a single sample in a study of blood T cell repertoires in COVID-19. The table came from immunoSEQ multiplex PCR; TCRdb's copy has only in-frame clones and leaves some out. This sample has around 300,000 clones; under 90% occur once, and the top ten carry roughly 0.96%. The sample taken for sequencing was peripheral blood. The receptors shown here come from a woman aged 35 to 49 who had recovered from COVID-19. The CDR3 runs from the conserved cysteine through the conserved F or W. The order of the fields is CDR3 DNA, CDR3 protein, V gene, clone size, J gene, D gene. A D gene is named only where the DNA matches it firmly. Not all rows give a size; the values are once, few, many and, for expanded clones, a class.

DNA: TGTGCCAGCAGGATGTGGGCCGATAGTAATCAGCCCCAGCATTTT
CDR3: CASRMWADSNQPQHF
V: TRBV2
size: NA
J: TRBJ1-5
D: NA

DNA: TGTGCCAGCAGACACGGCGGCTATGGCTACACCTTC
CDR3: CASRHGGYGYTF
V: TRBV27
size: NA
J: TRBJ1-2
D: NA

DNA: TGTGCCAGCAGCTTTTGGACAGATGAGGGTGGCTACACCTTC
CDR3: CASSFWTDEGGYTF
V: TRBV5-6
size: NA
J: TRBJ1-2
D: NA

DNA: TGTGCCAGCAGCTTGGCCGGGCGGGAGGCCTTTTGGGAGACCCAGTACTTC
CDR3: CASSLAGREAFWETQYF
V: TRBV5-4
size: NA
J: TRBJ2-5
D: TRBD2

DNA: TGTGCCAGCAGCCAAGATCCAGGGACTAGCGGGGGCGAGCAGTACTTC
CDR3: CASSQDPGTSGGEQYF
V: TRBV3-1/TRBV3-2
size: NA
J: TRBJ2-7
D: TRBD2

DNA: TGTGCCACCAGGGGGGACAACTCGGAGCAGTTCTTC
CDR3: CATRGDNSEQFF
V: TRBV24-1
size: NA
J: TRBJ2-1
D: NA

DNA: TGTGCCAGCAGTTTCGGCCAGGGGGCGGGTAATCAGCCCCAGCATTTT
CDR3: CASSFGQGAGNQPQHF
V: TRBV28
size: NA
J: TRBJ1-5
D: TRBD1

DNA: TGTGCCAGCAGCTTAGGGGGACTAGCGGGAGGGCCGTGGGAGACCCAGTACTTC
CDR3: CASSLGGLAGGPWETQYF
V: TRBV11-2
size: NA
J: TRBJ2-5
D: TRBD2

DNA: TGTGCCAGCAGCCCCTGGCCATCGCAAGAGACCCAGTACTTC
CDR3: CASSPWPSQETQYF
V: TRBV11-2
size: NA
J: TRBJ2-5
D: NA

DNA: TGTGCCAGCAGCTCTACGATGATAAAGGACAAGGTGGATGGCTACACCTTC
CDR3: CASSSTMIKDKVDGYTF
V: TRBV5-8
size: NA
J: TRBJ1-2
D: NA

DNA: TGTGCCAGCAGACCCTTCGGGAGCCAAGAGACCCAGTACTTC
CDR3: CASRPFGSQETQYF
V: TRBV3-1/TRBV3-2
size: NA
J: TRBJ2-5
D: NA

DNA: TGCGCCAGCAGCTTGGACACTAGCGGGGATCTCTACGAGCAGTACTTC
CDR3: CASSLDTSGDLYEQYF
V: TRBV5-1
size: NA
J: TRBJ2-7
D: TRBD2

DNA: TGTGCCAGAAGCTTGTGTCCGTATAGCAATCAGCCCCAGCATTTT
CDR3: CARSLCPYSNQPQHF
V: TRBV5-3
size: NA
J: TRBJ1-5
D: NA

DNA: TGTGCCAGCCATCTTCAGGGAACCTATGGCTACACCTTC
CDR3: CASHLQGTYGYTF
V: TRBV19
size: once
J: TRBJ1-2
D: NA

DNA: TGTGCCAGCAGCGTTAGCCCAGATACGCAGTATTTT
CDR3: CASSVSPDTQYF
V: TRBV5-6
size: NA
J: TRBJ2-3
D: NA

DNA: TGTGCCAGCAGTAGACTAAATTACGAGCAGTACTTC
CDR3: CASSRLNYEQYF
V: TRBV2
size: NA
J: TRBJ2-7
D: NA

DNA: TGTGCCAGCAGTTTACGGGGGAGGGTGGATGAGCAGTTCTTC
CDR3: CASSLRGRVDEQFF
V: TRBV27
size: once
J: TRBJ2-1
D: TRBD2

DNA: TGTGCCAGCAGCTTAAGTTCGCTAGCGGGAGGGGTACACAATGAGCAGTTCTTC
CDR3: CASSLSSLAGGVHNEQFF
V: TRBV7-3
size: NA
J: TRBJ2-1
D: TRBD2

DNA: TGCAGCGTTGATTCAGAAGAGGCAGGGGGCCGTCTTCCTAACTATGGCTACACCTTC
CDR3: CSVDSEEAGGRLPNYGYTF
V: TRBV29-1
size: NA
J: TRBJ1-2
D: TRBD1

DNA: TGTGCCACTAGCTCGGATACGCAGTATTTT
CDR3: CATSSDTQYF
V: TRBV7-8
size: NA
J: TRBJ2-3
D: NA

DNA: TGTGCCTGGTCCTCTGGGACAGGGGACGGGGCCCAGTACTTC
CDR3: CAWSSGTGDGAQYF
V: TRBV30
size: NA
J: TRBJ2-5
D: TRBD1

DNA: TGTGCCAGCAGCGGGCAGGGACTCGCCACAGATACGCAGTATTTT
CDR3: CASSGQGLATDTQYF
V: TRBV3-1/TRBV3-2
size: NA
J: TRBJ2-3
D: NA

DNA: TGTGCCTGGGCCGCGGACACAGATACGCAGTATTTT
CDR3: CAWAADTDTQYF
V: TRBV30
size: NA
J: TRBJ2-3
D: NA

DNA: TGTGCCAGTAGGAGGGACAGGGTTAGCACCGGGGAGCTGTTTTTT
CDR3: CASRRDRVSTGELFF
V: TRBV19
size: NA
J: TRBJ2-2
D: TRBD1

DNA: TGTGCCAGTAGTATATCAAACAGTTACAATGAGCAGTTCTTC
CDR3: CASSISNSYNEQFF
V: TRBV19
size: NA
J: TRBJ2-1
D: NA

DNA: TGTGCCAGCAGCCCTAGCGGGAGGGCCATCCTCTCCTACGAGCAGTACTTC
CDR3: CASSPSGRAILSYEQYF
V: TRBV5-5
size: NA
J: TRBJ2-7
D: TRBD2

DNA: TGTGCCAGCTCCAACTCCTACAATGAGCAGTTCTTC
CDR3: CASSNSYNEQFF
V: TRBV28
size: NA
J: TRBJ2-1
D: NA

DNA: TGTGCCAGCAGCTTGGAATTCGAGAGGGATGGCTACACCTTC
CDR3: CASSLEFERDGYTF
V: TRBV5-4
size: NA
J: TRBJ1-2
D: NA

DNA: TGTGCCAGCAGTTTATCGTGGGGCAGGGTCTACGAGCAGTACTTC
CDR3: CASSLSWGRVYEQYF
V: TRBV27
size: NA
J: TRBJ2-7
D: NA

DNA: TGTGCCAGCAGCTTAGGCCAGGGGAGCACTGAAGCTTTCTTT
CDR3: CASSLGQGSTEAFF
V: TRBV7-9
size: few
J: TRBJ1-1
D: NA

DNA: TGTGCCACCAGCAGAGAGGGACTAGAAGAGACCCAGTACTTC
CDR3: CATSREGLEETQYF
V: TRBV15
size: NA
J: TRBJ2-5
D: TRBD2

DNA: TGTGCCAGCAGCCCGAGGGCTAAAGAGACCCAGTACTTC
CDR3: CASSPRAKETQYF
V: TRBV3-1/TRBV3-2
size: NA
J: TRBJ2-5
D: NA

DNA: TGCAGCGTTGCAGGGATTCACGGCACCGGGGAGCTGTTTTTT
CDR3: CSVAGIHGTGELFF
V: TRBV29-1
size: NA
J: TRBJ2-2
D: NA

DNA: TGCGCCAGCAGCCAACCGTCTCAGGGATCCTACGAGCAGTACTTC
CDR3: CASSQPSQGSYEQYF
V: TRBV4-1
size: NA
J: TRBJ2-7
D: NA

DNA: TGTGCCACCAGTACGTCGACAGGGGCCGGAGAAAAACTGTTTTTT
CDR3: CATSTSTGAGEKLFF
V: TRBV24-1
size: NA
J: TRBJ1-4
D: TRBD1

DNA: TGTGCCAGCAGCCCATCACAGGGGGAGGTCACTGAAGCTTTCTTT
CDR3: CASSPSQGEVTEAFF
V: TRBV28
size: NA
J: TRBJ1-1
D: TRBD1

DNA: TGTGCCAGCAGCCAAGGCCGTCCAGGTGGAGGGTACGAGCAGTACTTC
CDR3: CASSQGRPGGGYEQYF
V: TRBV3-1/TRBV3-2
size: NA
J: TRBJ2-7
D: NA

DNA: TGTGCCAGCAGTTCGGGACAGGGGTTCGTCACAGATACGCAGTATTTT
CDR3: CASSSGQGFVTDTQYF
V: TRBV28
size: NA
J: TRBJ2-3
D: TRBD1

DNA: TGTGCCAGCAGCTTAATCCGGCGGGGGGCTGAAGCTTTCTTT
CDR3: CASSLIRRGAEAFF
V: TRBV7-2
size: NA
J: TRBJ1-1
D: NA

DNA: TGTGCCAGCAGGGGGACAGGTCGTGATGGCTACACCTTC
CDR3: CASRGTGRDGYTF
V: TRBV2
size: NA
J: TRBJ1-2
D: TRBD1

DNA: TGTGCCTGGAGTGCGGGTGGCCAGGGTGACGAGCAGTACTTC
CDR3: CAWSAGGQGDEQYF
V: TRBV30
size: NA
J: TRBJ2-7
D: NA